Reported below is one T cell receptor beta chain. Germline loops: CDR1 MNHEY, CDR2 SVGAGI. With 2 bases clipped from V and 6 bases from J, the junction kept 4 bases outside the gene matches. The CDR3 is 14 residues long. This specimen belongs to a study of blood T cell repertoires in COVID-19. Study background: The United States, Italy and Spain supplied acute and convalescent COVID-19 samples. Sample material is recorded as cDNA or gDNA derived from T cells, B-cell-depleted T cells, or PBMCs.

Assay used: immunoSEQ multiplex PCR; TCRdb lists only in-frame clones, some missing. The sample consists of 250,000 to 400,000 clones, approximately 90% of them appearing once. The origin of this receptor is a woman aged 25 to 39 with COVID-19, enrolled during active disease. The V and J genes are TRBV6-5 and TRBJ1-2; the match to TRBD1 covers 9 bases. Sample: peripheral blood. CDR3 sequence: CASSYHGTGNGYTF. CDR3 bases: TGTGCCAGCAGTTACCACGGGACAGGGAATGGCTACACCTTC.